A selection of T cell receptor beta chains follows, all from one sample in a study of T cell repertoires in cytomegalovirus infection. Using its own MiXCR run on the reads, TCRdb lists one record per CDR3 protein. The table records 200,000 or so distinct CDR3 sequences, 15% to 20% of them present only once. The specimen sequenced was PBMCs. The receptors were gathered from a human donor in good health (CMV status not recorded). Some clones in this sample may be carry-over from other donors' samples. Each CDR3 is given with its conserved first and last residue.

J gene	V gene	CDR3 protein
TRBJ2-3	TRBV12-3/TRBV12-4	CASSFGSTHFGDTQYF
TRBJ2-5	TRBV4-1	CASSQDPRTYGTQYF
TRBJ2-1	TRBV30	CAWSVSGSGQFF
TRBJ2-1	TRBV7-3	CASSLAGSNEQFF
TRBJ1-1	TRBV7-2	CASSLSSYGGAEAFF
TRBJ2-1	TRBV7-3	CASSLISGGGNEQFF
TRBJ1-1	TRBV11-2	CASSLGMGDGAEAFF
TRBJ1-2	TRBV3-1	CASSPGQDRHGYTF
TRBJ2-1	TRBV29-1	CSERTGQYNEQFF
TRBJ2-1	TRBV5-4	CASSALAEDSYNEQFF
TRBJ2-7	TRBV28	CASSLFEGSEQYF
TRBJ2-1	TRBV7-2	CASSLSLRDGGIRNEQFF
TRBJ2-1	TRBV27	CASSLKGSGTYNEQFF